This TCR beta chain was recovered during a study of cytomegalovirus exposure and HLA in healthy donors. Concerning this clone: The antigen remains undetermined.

Findings of the study overall: In a later analysis, a missense DCLRE1C variant was linked to TCR beta V- and J-gene trimming. Using a false discovery rate of 0.05, a later analysis showed that approximately 16,000 TCR beta sequences were associated with HLA alleles.

CDR3 length: 15 amino acids. The germline gives CDR1 LNHDA, CDR2 SQIVND (reference sequence). Trimming took 6 bases from V and 4 from J, leaving 16 bases between them. The PCR ran on 60 Vbeta and 13 Jbeta primers. Here immunoSEQ multiplex PCR was the method, and the copy in TCRdb shows in-frame clones only, minus some. The sample shows around 100,000 clones, around four fifths of them seen only once. Material: PBMCs. This chain uses TRBV19 with TRBJ1-3, with D maybe TRBD1 (6 bases). This TCR derives from a woman between 40 and 50 years old in good health and CMV-seropositive. This chain's CDR3 is CASRLGQWRGNTIYF. The CDR3 DNA reads as TGTGCCAGTAGACTCGGACAGTGGAGGGGAAACACCATATATTTT.